These 16 T cell receptor beta chains share one sample of origin, sequenced in a study of PD-L1 blockade in urothelial cancer. The data were produced by immunoSEQ multiplex PCR, yet TCRdb's version contains in-frame clones alone and is incomplete. This sample has 70,000 to 90,000 clones, with 82% found just once. Source: PBMCs, taken around atezolizumab (anti-PD-L1) treatment. These receptors originate from a man between 65 and 85 years old with urothelial cancer.

The chain employs TRBV19 and TRBJ2-2; TRBD2 matches 7 bases. This CDR3 spans 15 amino acids. Germline V gene lookup returns CDR1 LNHDA and CDR2 SQIVND (reference sequence). Trimming cost V 0 bases and J 8 bases; bases outside gene matches: 6. The CDR3 is CASSIDLTSMGELFF. The CDR3 coding sequence is TGTGCCAGTAGTATAGATCTGACTAGCATGGGGGAGCTGTTTTTT.

CDR3 in amino acids: CASSAPGTSGADTQYF. The CDR3 DNA follows: TGCGCCAGCAGTGCTCCCGGGACTAGCGGGGCAGATACGCAGTATTTT. V gene TRBV10-1 combines with J gene TRBJ2-3; TRBD2 matches at 13 bases. CDR3 size: 16 residues. Losses at the gene ends were 4 bases for V and 4 bases for J; bases not matched to a gene: 5. Germline V gene sequence: CDR1 WNHNN, CDR2 SYGVQD (reference sequence).

The chain is built from TRBV15 and TRBJ2-4; D ambiguous. This CDR3 contains 15 residues. Germline V lookup: CDR1 LNHNV, CDR2 YYDKDF (reference sequence). V dropped 5 bases and J dropped 3 bases, with 14 bases sitting between them. CDR3 amino acids: CATSDPQRGKNIQYF. The CDR3 region has the DNA TGTGCCACCAGCGATCCCCAGAGAGGCAAAAACATTCAGTACTTC.

The chain couples TRBV7-6 to TRBJ1-2, with a tentative D call TRBD1 (5 bases). The CDR3 loop spans 13 amino acids. V was pared by 2 bases and J by 6 bases, with 10 bases between. The V gene's germline CDR1 is SGHVS and CDR2 FNYEAQ. DNA for the CDR3: TGTGCCAGCAGCTTAAGGTCAGGGAATGGCTACACCTTC. Translating gives CASSLRSGNGYTF. Full variable domain (remainder filled in from reference TRBV7-6 and TRBJ1-2): GAGVSQSPRYKVTKRGQDVALRCDPISGHVSLYWYRQALGQGPEFLTYFNYEAQQDKSGLPNDRFSAERPEGSISTLTIQRTEQRDSAMYRCASSLRSGNGYTFGSGTRLTVV.

This chain links TRBV6-6 with TRBJ2-3; 13 bases fit TRBD2. The J segment lost 5 bases and the V segment lost 6 bases, leaving 5 bases of the junction unmatched. This CDR3 is 15 amino acids long. The germline V gene has CDR1 MNHNY and CDR2 SVGAGI (reference sequence). The CDR3 is CASRTSGGLGDTQYF. CDR3 nucleotides: TGTGCCAGCAGGACTAGCGGGGGGCTAGGAGATACGCAGTATTTT.

The chain employs TRBV7-8 and TRBJ1-2; the D gene is possibly TRBD1 (5 bases). CDR1 SGHVS and CDR2 FQNEAQ come from the germline V gene. The CDR3 sequence is 16 residues long. The ends were cut back, 5 bases at V and 3 bases at J, with 19 bases in the middle. This CDR3 reads CASSRSGQGRDYGYTF. The CDR3 DNA reads as TGTGCCAGCAGCCGTAGTGGGCAGGGAAGAGACTATGGCTACACCTTC.

The chain combines TRBV11-2 with TRBJ2-1, with 8 positions matching TRBD2. The germline CDR1 and CDR2 sequences are SGHAT and FQNNGV. After removal of 9 bases from V and 0 bases from J, the junction contained 7 bases not matched to a gene. This CDR3 has 15 residues. The CDR3 region is CASRGGLSSYNEQFF. CDR3 DNA sequence: TGTGCCAGTCGGGGGGGGTTAAGCTCCTACAATGAGCAGTTCTTC. Full variable domain (remainder filled in from reference TRBV11-2 and TRBJ2-1): EAGVAQSPRYKIIEKRQSVAFWCNPISGHATLYWYQQILGQGPKLLIQFQNNGVVDDSQLPKDRFSAERLKGVDSTLKIQPAKLEDSAVYLCASRGGLSSYNEQFFGPGTRLTVL.

This chain links TRBV18 with TRBJ2-7, with 7 bases lining up with TRBD2. Unmatched junction bases numbered 4, after V lost 1 base and J lost 7 bases. The germline gives CDR1 KGHSH, CDR2 LQKENI. The CDR3 consists of 13 residues. CDR3 in DNA: TGTGCCAGCTCACCACGGTTCGGGGGGGAGCAGTACTTC. Translating gives CASSPRFGGEQYF.

The chain links TRBV6-6 to TRBJ1-2; no clear D gene. The V gene lost 5 bases and the J gene lost 4 bases, with 17 bases spanning the gap. This CDR3 is built from 15 residues. Germline CDR1 MNHNY, CDR2 SVGAGI (reference sequence). The CDR3: CASSPLGLVPYGYTF. The CDR3 DNA follows: TGTGCCAGCAGTCCGCTCGGACTGGTTCCCTATGGCTACACCTTC.

The chain is built from TRBV7-9 and TRBJ2-5; perhaps TRBD2 as D (6 bases). This CDR3 is built from 12 residues. Per the germline V gene, CDR1 is SEHNR and CDR2 is FQNEAQ (reference sequence). V shed 5 bases and J shed 10 bases, with 14 bases lying between them. This CDR3 is CASSDSGPDQYF. The CDR3 DNA reads as TGTGCCAGCAGCGATAGCGGCCCCGACCAGTACTTC.

V and J are TRBV9 and TRBJ2-1; 7 bases map to TRBD1. V shed 6 bases and J 8 bases; nucleotides not matched to a gene: 11. There are 14 residues in the CDR3. The germline V gene encodes CDR1 SGDLS and CDR2 YYNGEE. CDR3 amino acids: CASTYRTQGDEQFF. The CDR3 DNA reads as TGTGCCAGCACGTACCGGACCCAGGGGGATGAGCAGTTCTTC.

This clone was found once. The V call is TRBV7-6, the J call TRBJ2-1; D gene uncertain. The CDR3 contains 14 residues. V lost 2 bases and J 3 bases, leaving 8 bases between the germline ends. The germline gives CDR1 SGHVS, CDR2 FNYEAQ. The CDR3 protein is CASSLTANYNEQFF. The CDR3 DNA is TGTGCCAGCAGCTTAACAGCTAACTACAATGAGCAGTTCTTC.

About this clone: A read error may be the cause here, since a much bigger clone is one base away. The V and J genes are TRBV7-9 and TRBJ2-7; maybe TRBD1 (5 bases). Looked up from germline, CDR1 is SEHNR and CDR2 is FQNEAQ (reference sequence). V lost 5 bases and J 1 base, leaving 6 bases between the germline ends. The CDR3 is 12 residues long. CDR3 sequence: CASSPGSYEQYF. Here the CDR3 DNA reads TGTGCCAGCAGCCCAGGGTCCTACGAGCAGTACTTC.

The chain carries TRBV4-2 and TRBJ2-1, with TRBD2 identical over 12 bases. With 3 bases clipped from V and 0 bases from J, the junction kept 6 bases outside the gene matches. Germline V lookup: CDR1 LGHNA, CDR2 YNFKEQ. The CDR3 runs 18 residues. This CDR3 reads CASSQATSGGTSYNEQFF. CDR3 in DNA: TGTGCCAGCAGCCAGGCTACTAGCGGGGGGACCTCCTACAATGAGCAGTTCTTC.

V and J are TRBV30 and TRBJ2-1; D is possibly TRBD2 (5 bases). V was trimmed by 1 base and J by 4 bases, leaving 23 bases between them. Per the germline V gene, CDR1 is GTSNPN and CDR2 is SVGIG (reference sequence). The CDR3 contains 18 residues. In DNA, the CDR3 is TGTGCCTGGAGTGCGGGGTCGGCATCAAGCGCCCCTTACAATGAGCAGTTCTTC. Protein sequence: CAWSAGSASSAPYNEQFF.

This clone was found once. This chain joins TRBV11-2 and TRBJ2-2; TRBD2 matches 10 bases. This CDR3 is 14 amino acids long. J lost 6 bases, V lost 4 bases, and 2 bases had no gene match. Germline values: CDR1 SGHAT, CDR2 FQNNGV. The CDR3, as DNA: TGTGCCAGCAGCTCCGGGACTAGCGCCGGGGAGCTGTTTTTT. This codes for CASSSGTSAGELFF.